This paragraph reports one T cell receptor (beta chain). Its antigen is unknown. The CDR3 is 13 amino acids. V lost 3 bases, J lost 3 bases, and 9 bases lay in between. Together with a sample-barcoded 5' primer, a J-beta primer mix was included in a second PCR lasting about 7 to 11 cycles. From the 5' RACE reads, TCRdb called clonotypes with MiXCR, one entry per CDR3 protein. The sample lists about 1,600,000 distinct CDR3 sequences; about 40% were seen once. The data derive from a study of blood T cells in healthy people across ages. Study-wide findings and caveats: Naive T cell percentage strongly correlated with TCR beta diversity.

The origin of this receptor is a woman in her late teens or twenties in good health. The sequencing input was blood. This chain connects TRBV12-3 or TRBV12-4 to TRBJ2-7, with D possibly being TRBD2 (6 bases). CDR3 protein: CASSFGGDYEQYF. The CDR3 DNA sequence: TGTGCCAGCAGTTTCGGCGGGGACTACGAGCAGTACTTC.